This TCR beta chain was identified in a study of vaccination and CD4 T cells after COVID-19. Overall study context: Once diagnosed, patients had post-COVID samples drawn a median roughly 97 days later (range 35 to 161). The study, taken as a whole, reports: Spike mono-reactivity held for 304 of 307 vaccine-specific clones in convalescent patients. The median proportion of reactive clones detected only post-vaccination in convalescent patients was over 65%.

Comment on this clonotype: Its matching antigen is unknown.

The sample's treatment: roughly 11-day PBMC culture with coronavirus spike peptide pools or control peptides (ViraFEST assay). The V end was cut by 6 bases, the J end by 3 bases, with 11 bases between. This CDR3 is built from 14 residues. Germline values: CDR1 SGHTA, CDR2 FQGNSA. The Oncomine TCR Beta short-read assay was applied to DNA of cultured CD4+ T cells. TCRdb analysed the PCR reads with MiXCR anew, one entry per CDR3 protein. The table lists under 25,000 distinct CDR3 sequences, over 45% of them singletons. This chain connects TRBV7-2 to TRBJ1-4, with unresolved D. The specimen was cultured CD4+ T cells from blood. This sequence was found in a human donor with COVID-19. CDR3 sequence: CASRVGGSNEKLFF. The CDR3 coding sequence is TGTGCCAGCAGGGTAGGAGGCTCTAATGAAAAACTGTTTTTT.